Shown below are 2 T cell receptor beta chains from a single sample sequenced in a study of blood T cell repertoires in COVID-19. TCRdb keeps only in-frame clones here, not all; method: immunoSEQ multiplex PCR. The sample consists of 82,000 or so clones, around 89% of them appearing once. Sequenced: PBMCs or T cells enriched from blood (not recorded which). Receptors originate from a woman aged 50 to 60 with acute COVID-19.

The V and J genes are TRBV30 and TRBJ1-2; 10 bases line up with TRBD1. The J segment lost 8 bases and the V segment lost 5 bases, leaving 11 bases of the junction unmatched. The CDR3 is 14 amino acids. Per germline, CDR1 GTSNPN and CDR2 SVGIG (reference sequence). CDR3 coding DNA: TGTGCCTGGGCAAAGAGACAGGGGGCGGGGGGCTACACCTTC. This codes for CAWAKRQGAGGYTF.

V and J are TRBV4-3 and TRBJ1-5, with TRBD1 as a possible D gene (6 bases). V gave up 4 bases and J gave up 4 bases, with 8 bases separating them. This CDR3 contains 13 residues. The germline gives CDR1 LGHNA, CDR2 YSLEER. CDR3 coding DNA: TGCGCCAGCAGCCCCGGACAGAATCAGCCCCAGCATTTT. Translated: CASSPGQNQPQHF.